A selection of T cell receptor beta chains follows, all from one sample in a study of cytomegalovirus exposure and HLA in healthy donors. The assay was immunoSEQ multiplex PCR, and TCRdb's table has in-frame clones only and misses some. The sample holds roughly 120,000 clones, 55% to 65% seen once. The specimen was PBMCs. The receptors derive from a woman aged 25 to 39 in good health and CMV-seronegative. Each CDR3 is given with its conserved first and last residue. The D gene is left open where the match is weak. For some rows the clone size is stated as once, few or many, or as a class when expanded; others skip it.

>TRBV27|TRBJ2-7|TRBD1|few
CASSFSPGTGLYEQYF
TGTGCCAGCAGTTTCTCCCCCGGGACAGGTCTATACGAGCAGTACTTC
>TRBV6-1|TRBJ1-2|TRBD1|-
CASSTFTGGEYGYTF
TGTGCCAGCAGTACTTTTACAGGGGGCGAATATGGCTACACCTTC
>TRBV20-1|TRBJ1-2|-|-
CSHGTNGYTF
TGCAGTCACGGTACTAATGGCTACACCTTC
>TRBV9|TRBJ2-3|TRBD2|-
CASSGRLARDTDTQYF
TGTGCCAGCAGCGGACGACTAGCCAGGGACACAGATACGCAGTATTTT
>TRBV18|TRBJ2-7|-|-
CASKPERASYEQYF
TGTGCCAGCAAGCCGGAGCGGGCTTCCTACGAGCAGTACTTC
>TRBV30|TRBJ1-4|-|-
CAGSREGEKLFF
TGTGCCGGAAGCAGGGAGGGAGAAAAACTGTTTTTT
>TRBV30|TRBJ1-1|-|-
CAWSGGIAIEAFF
TGTGCCTGGAGTGGTGGTATCGCTATTGAAGCTTTCTTT
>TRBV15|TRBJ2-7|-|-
CATSRVGGGADQYF
TGTGCCACCAGCAGAGTTGGAGGGGGCGCGGACCAGTACTTC
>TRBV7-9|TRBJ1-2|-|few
CASSESSGFYGYTF
TGTGCCAGCAGCGAAAGTTCGGGGTTTTATGGCTACACCTTC
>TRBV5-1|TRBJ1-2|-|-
CASSLKPPRQPYGYTF
TGCGCCAGCAGCTTGAAGCCCCCCAGGCAGCCCTATGGCTACACCTTC
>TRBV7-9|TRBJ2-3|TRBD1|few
CASSLEGQSTDTQYF
TGTGCCAGCAGCTTAGAGGGACAGAGCACAGATACGCAGTATTTT
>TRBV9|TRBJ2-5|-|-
CASSDFRVRETQYF
TGTGCCAGCAGCGATTTCCGGGTCCGGGAGACCCAGTACTTC
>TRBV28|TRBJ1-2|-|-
CASSPMRGYTF
TGTGCCAGCAGCCCCATGAGGGGCTACACCTTC
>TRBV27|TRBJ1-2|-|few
CASSLGRGDNGYTF
TGTGCCAGCAGTTTGGGCAGGGGCGATAATGGCTACACCTTC
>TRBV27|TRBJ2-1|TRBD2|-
CASSLGLAVYEQFF
TGTGCCAGCAGTTTGGGACTAGCGGTCTATGAGCAGTTCTTC
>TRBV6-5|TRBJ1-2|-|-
CASSYMNRANYGYTF
TGTGCCAGCAGTTACATGAACAGAGCTAACTATGGCTACACCTTC
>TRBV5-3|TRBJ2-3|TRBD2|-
CARSLAGGSSKDTQYF
TGTGCCAGAAGCTTGGCAGGCGGGAGTTCGAAAGATACGCAGTATTTT
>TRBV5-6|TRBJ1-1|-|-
CASSLVGSTEAFF
TGTGCCAGCAGCTTGGTTGGGAGCACTGAAGCTTTCTTT
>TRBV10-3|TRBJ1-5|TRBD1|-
CAISGQGNQPQHF
TGTGCCATCAGCGGACAGGGGAATCAGCCCCAGCATTTT
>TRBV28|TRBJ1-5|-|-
CASSLTGRDQPQHF
TGTGCCAGCAGTTTGACTGGCAGGGATCAGCCCCAGCATTTT
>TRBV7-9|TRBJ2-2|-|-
CASSLPGWTGELFF
TGTGCCAGCAGCTTGCCCGGGTGGACCGGGGAGCTGTTTTTT
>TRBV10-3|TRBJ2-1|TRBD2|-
CAISPSGRAYDEQFF
TGTGCCATCAGCCCTAGCGGGAGGGCCTATGATGAGCAGTTCTTC
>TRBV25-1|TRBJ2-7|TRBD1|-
CASSDSGTGGHEQYF
TGTGCCAGCAGTGACTCCGGGACAGGGGGCCACGAGCAGTACTTC
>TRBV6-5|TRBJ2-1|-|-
CASTGGDSYNEQFF
TGTGCCAGCACGGGCGGGGACTCCTACAATGAGCAGTTCTTC
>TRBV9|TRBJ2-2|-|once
CASSPPSTGELFF
TGTGCCAGCAGCCCCCCTAGCACCGGGGAGCTGTTTTTT
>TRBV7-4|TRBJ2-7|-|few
CASSLAVGSPYEQYF
TGTGCCAGCAGCTTAGCTGTGGGCAGTCCCTACGAGCAGTACTTC
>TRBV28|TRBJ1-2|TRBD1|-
CASSGGQGSFRYTF
TGTGCCAGCAGTGGGGGACAGGGGAGTTTCCGCTACACCTTC
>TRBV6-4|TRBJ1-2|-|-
CASRSAANYGYTF
TGTGCCAGCCGCTCCGCGGCTAACTATGGCTACACCTTC
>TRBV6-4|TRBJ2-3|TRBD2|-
CASSDGTSGSTDTQYF
TGTGCCAGCAGTGACGGGACTAGCGGAAGCACAGATACGCAGTATTTT
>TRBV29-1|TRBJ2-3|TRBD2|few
CSVELPSGSTDTQYF
TGCAGCGTTGAGCTGCCTAGCGGTAGCACAGATACGCAGTATTTT
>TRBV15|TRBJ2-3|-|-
CATSGRGLVTDTQYF
TGTGCCACCAGCGGTCGGGGGTTGGTAACAGATACGCAGTATTTT
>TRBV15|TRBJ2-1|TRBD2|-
CATSRDRREGSYNEQFF
TGTGCCACCAGCAGAGATCGGCGGGAGGGCTCCTACAATGAGCAGTTCTTC
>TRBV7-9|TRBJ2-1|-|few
CASSAIFEQFF
TGTGCCAGTTCAGCGATCTTTGAGCAGTTCTTC
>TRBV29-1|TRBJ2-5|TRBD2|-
CSVEEGLAGGTIQETQYF
TGCAGCGTTGAAGAGGGACTAGCGGGAGGGACCATACAAGAGACCCAGTACTTC
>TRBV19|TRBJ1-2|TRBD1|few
CASSMGQGRTGYTF
TGTGCCAGTAGTATGGGACAGGGGAGAACCGGCTACACCTTC
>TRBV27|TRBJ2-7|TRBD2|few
CASSLWGRGLGLAGGPNEQYF
TGTGCCAGCAGTTTATGGGGTAGGGGGTTAGGGCTAGCGGGAGGGCCCAACGAGCAGTACTTC
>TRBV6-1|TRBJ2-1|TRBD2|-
CASTGLAGGNEQFF
TGTGCCAGCACCGGACTAGCGGGAGGAAATGAGCAGTTCTTC
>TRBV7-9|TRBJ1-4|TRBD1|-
CASSPGQGKYEKLFF
TGTGCCAGCAGCCCGGGACAGGGGAAGTATGAAAAACTGTTTTTT
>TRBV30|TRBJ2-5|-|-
CAQSGGMEETQYF
TGTGCCCAATCGGGCGGGATGGAAGAGACCCAGTACTTC
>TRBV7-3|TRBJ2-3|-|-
CASSLTAGTDTQYF
TGTGCCAGCAGCTTAACGGCCGGGACAGATACGCAGTATTTT
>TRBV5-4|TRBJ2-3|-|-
CASTLDGGSTDTQYF
TGTGCCAGCACCCTGGACGGCGGGAGCACAGATACGCAGTATTTT
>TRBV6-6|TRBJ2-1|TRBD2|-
CASTKRGTSGSIEQFF
TGTGCCAGCACCAAACGGGGGACTAGCGGGAGTATTGAGCAGTTCTTC
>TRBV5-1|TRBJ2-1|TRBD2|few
CASSSGGLGNEQFF
TGCGCCAGCAGCAGCGGGGGACTAGGCAATGAGCAGTTCTTC
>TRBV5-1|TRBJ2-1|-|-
CASRAGQSFWNEQFF
TGCGCCAGCAGGGCGGGACAGAGCTTTTGGAATGAGCAGTTCTTC
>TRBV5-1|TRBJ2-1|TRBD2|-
CASSLLTSGRRDYNEQFF
TGCGCTAGCAGCTTGCTAACTAGCGGGAGGAGGGACTACAATGAGCAGTTCTTC
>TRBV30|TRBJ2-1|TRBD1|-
CAWSVLDRAYNEQFF
TGTGCCTGGAGTGTTCTGGACAGGGCCTACAATGAGCAGTTCTTC
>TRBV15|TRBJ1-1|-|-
CATSRDKWLEGSAFF
TGTGCCACCAGCAGAGATAAGTGGTTGGAGGGATCGGCTTTCTTT
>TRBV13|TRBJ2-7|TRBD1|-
CASSTRDRGALWDEQYF
TGTGCCAGCAGCACCCGGGACAGGGGCGCCCTGTGGGACGAGCAGTACTTC
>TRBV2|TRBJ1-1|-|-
CASSEVGGGTEAFF
TGTGCCAGCAGTGAAGTGGGGGGTGGCACTGAAGCTTTCTTT
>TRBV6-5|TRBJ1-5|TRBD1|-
CASSPGTGYQPQHF
TGTGCCAGCAGCCCCGGGACAGGGTATCAGCCCCAGCATTTT
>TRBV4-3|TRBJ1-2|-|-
CASSQDTRNYGYTF
TGCGCCAGCAGCCAAGATACACGAAACTATGGCTACACCTTC
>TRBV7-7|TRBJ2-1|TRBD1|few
CASSQDRVNNEQFF
TGTGCTAGCAGCCAAGACAGGGTTAACAATGAGCAGTTCTTC
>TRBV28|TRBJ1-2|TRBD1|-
CASSFLTGEVVYGYTF
TGTGCCAGCAGTTTCTTAACAGGGGAGGTGGTCTATGGCTACACCTTC
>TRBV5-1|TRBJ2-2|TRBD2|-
CASSLSGRNTGELFF
TGCGCCAGCAGCTTAAGCGGGAGGAACACCGGGGAGCTGTTTTTT
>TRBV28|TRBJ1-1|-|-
CASSRQVRAFF
TGTGCCAGCAGTAGACAGGTTCGAGCTTTCTTT
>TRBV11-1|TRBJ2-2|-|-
CASSLGAGELFF
TGTGCCAGCAGCTTAGGAGCCGGGGAGCTGTTTTTT
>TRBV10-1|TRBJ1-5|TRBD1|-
CASSSAPIRTGGGNQPQHF
TGCGCCAGCAGTTCTGCCCCCATTAGGACAGGGGGCGGGAATCAGCCCCAGCATTTT
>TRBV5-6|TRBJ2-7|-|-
CASSLLETVYEQYF
TGTGCCAGCAGCTTGCTGGAGACCGTCTACGAGCAGTACTTC